This T cell receptor (beta chain) originates from a study of breast tumors, draining lymph nodes, adjacent tissues. Study-wide findings and caveats: Tumor TCR diversity was below lymph nodes but above nontumor tissue.

TCRdb used MiXCR to reprocess the multiplex PCR reads, holding one entry per CDR3 protein. The sample gives approximately 300,000 distinct CDR3 sequences, roughly 31% of which show up once; 0.85% to 1.2% is in the top ten. This clonotype was seen at least ten times. Its target is unknown. The lymph nodes were axillary draining lymph nodes from breast cancer patients. This CDR3 spans 15 amino acids. V dropped 0 bases and J dropped 5; count of bases not matched to a gene: 5. Germline loops: CDR1 SGDLS, CDR2 YYNGEE. The sequenced sample was axillary lymph node tissue. V gene TRBV9 combines with J gene TRBJ2-5, with TRBD2 matching over 9 bases. The sequence came from a female donor with breast cancer. Some clones in this sample may be carry-over from other donors' samples. This CDR3 reads CASSVDAGGWETQYF. As DNA, the CDR3 is TGTGCCAGCAGCGTAGATGCGGGAGGGTGGGAGACCCAGTACTTC. The full variable domain, completed using reference TRBV9 and TRBJ2-5, is DSGVTQTPKHLITATGQRVTLRCSPRSGDLSVYWYQQSLDQGLQFLIQYYNGEERAKGNILERFSAQQFPDLHSELNLSSLELGDSALYFCASSVDAGGWETQYFGPGTRLLVL.